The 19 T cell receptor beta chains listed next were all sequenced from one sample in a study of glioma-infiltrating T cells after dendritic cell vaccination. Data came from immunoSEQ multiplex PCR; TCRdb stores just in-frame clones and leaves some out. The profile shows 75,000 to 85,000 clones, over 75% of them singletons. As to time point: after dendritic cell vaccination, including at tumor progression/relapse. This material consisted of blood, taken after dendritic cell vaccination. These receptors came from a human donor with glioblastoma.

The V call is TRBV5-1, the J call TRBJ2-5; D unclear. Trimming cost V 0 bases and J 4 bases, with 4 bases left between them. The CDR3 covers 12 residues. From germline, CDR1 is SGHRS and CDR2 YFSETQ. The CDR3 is CASSLGLETQYF. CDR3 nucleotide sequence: TGCGCCAGCAGCTTGGGACTAGAGACCCAGTACTTC.

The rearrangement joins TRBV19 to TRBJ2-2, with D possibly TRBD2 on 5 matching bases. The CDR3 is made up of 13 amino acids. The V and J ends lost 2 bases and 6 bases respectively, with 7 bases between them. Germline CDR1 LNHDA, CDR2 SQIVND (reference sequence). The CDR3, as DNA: TGTGCCAGTAGTATACGGGGTCCCGGGGAGCTGTTTTTT. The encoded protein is CASSIRGPGELFF.

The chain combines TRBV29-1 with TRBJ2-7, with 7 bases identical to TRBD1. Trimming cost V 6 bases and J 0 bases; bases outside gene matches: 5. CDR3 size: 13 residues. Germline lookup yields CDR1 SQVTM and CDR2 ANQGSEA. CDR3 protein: CSVQQGFSYEQYF. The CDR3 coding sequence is TGCAGCGTCCAACAGGGGTTCTCCTACGAGCAGTACTTC.

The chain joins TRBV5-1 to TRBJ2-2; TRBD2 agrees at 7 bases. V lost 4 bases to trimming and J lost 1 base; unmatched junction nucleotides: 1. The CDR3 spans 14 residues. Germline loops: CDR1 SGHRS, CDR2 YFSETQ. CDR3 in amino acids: CASSQRGNTGELFF. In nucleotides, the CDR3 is TGCGCCAGCAGCCAGCGGGGGAACACCGGGGAGCTGTTTTTT.

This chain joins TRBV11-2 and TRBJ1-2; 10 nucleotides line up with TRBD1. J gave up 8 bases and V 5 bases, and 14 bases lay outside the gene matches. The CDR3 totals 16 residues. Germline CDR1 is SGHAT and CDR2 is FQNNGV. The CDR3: CASSTGPGTGVDGYTF. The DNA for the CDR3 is TGTGCCAGCAGCACAGGCCCCGGGACAGGGGTAGACGGCTACACCTTC. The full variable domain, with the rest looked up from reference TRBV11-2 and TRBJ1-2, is EAGVAQSPRYKIIEKRQSVAFWCNPISGHATLYWYQQILGQGPKLLIQFQNNGVVDDSQLPKDRFSAERLKGVDSTLKIQPAKLEDSAVYLCASSTGPGTGVDGYTFGSGTRLTVV.

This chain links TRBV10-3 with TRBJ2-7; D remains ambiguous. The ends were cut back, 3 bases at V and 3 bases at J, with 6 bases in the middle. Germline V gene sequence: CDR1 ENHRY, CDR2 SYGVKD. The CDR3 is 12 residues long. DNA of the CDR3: TGTGCCATCAGTGATTCTTTCTACGAGCAGTACTTC. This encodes CAISDSFYEQYF.

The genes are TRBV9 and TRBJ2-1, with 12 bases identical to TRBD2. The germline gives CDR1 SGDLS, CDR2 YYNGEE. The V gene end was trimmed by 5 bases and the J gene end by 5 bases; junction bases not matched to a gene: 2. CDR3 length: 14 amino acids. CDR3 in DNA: TGTGCCAGCAGGGGACTAGCGGGTAACAATGAGCAGTTCTTC. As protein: CASRGLAGNNEQFF.

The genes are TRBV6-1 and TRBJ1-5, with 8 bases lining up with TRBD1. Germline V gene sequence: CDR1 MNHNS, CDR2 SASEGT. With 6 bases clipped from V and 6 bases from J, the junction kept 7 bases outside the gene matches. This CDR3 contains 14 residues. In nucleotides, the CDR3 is TGTGCCAGCAGGCCTTACAGGGGGGGTCAGCCCCAGCATTTT. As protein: CASRPYRGGQPQHF.

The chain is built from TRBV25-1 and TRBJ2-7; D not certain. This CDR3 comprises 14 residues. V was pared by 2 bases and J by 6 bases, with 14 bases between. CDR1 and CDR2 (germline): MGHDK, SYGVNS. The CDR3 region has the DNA TGTGCCAGCAGTGAAGTGGGCCCGCTACGCGAGCAGTACTTC. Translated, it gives CASSEVGPLREQYF.

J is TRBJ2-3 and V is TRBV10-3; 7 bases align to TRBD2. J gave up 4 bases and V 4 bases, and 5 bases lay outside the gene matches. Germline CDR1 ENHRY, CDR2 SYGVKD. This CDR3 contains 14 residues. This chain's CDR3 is CAISAAGVADTQYF. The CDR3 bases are TGTGCCATCAGTGCGGCGGGAGTGGCAGATACGCAGTATTTT.

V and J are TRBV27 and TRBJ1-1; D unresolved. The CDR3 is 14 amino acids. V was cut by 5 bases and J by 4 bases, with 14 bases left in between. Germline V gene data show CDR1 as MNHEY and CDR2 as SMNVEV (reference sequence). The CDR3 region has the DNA TGTGCCAGCAGTCCCCAGAGGATGAGCACTGAAGCTTTCTTT. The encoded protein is CASSPQRMSTEAFF.

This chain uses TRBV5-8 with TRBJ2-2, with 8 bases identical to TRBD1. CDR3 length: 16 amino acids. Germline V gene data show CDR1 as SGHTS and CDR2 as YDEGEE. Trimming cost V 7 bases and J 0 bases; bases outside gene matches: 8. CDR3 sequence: CASAIRTGTNTGELFF. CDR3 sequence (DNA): TGTGCCAGCGCAATCAGGACAGGGACGAACACCGGGGAGCTGTTTTTT. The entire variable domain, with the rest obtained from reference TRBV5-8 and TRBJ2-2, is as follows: EAGVTQSPTHLIKTRGQQATLRCSPISGHTSVYWYQQALGLGLQFLLWYDEGEERNRGNFPPRFSGRQFPNYSSELNVNALELEDSALYLCASAIRTGTNTGELFFGEGSRLTVL.

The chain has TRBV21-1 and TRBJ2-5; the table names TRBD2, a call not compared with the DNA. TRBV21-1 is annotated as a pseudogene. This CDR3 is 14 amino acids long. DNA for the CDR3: TGTGCCAGCAGCACGTTCGGGGGGTCTAAGACCCAGTACTTC. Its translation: CASSTFGGSKTQYF.

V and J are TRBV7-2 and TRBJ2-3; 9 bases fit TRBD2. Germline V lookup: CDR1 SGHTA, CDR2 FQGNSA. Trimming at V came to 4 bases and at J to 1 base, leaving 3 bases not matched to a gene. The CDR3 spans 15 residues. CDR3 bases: TGTGCCAGCAGCTCTAGCGGGACCGGCACAGATACGCAGTATTTT. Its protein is CASSSSGTGTDTQYF.

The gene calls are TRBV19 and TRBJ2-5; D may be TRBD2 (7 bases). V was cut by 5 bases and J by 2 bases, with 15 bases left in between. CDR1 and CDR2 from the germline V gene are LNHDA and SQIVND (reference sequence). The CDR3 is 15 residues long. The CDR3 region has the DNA TGTGCCAGTAGTTATAGGGGGGGATTACAAGAGACCCAGTACTTC. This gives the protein CASSYRGGLQETQYF.

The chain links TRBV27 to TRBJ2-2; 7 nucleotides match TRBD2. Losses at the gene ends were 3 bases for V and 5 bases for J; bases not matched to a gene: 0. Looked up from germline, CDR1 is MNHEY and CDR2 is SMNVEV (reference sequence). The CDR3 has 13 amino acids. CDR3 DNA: TGTGCCAGCAGTTTCGGGGGGACCGGGGAGCTGTTTTTT. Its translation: CASSFGGTGELFF.

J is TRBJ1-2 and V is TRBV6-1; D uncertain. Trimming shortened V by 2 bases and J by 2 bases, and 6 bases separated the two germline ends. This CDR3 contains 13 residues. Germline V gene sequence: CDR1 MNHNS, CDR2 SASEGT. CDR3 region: CASSERENYGYTF. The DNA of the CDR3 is TGTGCCAGCAGTGAACGGGAAAACTATGGCTACACCTTC.

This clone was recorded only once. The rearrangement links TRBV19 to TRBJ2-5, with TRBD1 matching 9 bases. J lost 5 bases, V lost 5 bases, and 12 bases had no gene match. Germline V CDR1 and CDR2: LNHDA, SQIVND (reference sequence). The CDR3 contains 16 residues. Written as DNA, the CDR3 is TGTGCCAGTAGTCAGGGATCACAGGGGGCATCGGAGACCCAGTACTTC. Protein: CASSQGSQGASETQYF.

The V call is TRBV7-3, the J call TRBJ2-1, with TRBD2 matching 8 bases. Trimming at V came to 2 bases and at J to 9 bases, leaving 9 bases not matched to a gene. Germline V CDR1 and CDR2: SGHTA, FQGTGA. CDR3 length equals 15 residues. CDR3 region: CASSLSGSGMGEQFF. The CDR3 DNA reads TGTGCCAGCAGCTTATCGGGTAGCGGGATGGGTGAGCAGTTCTTC.